These 7 T cell receptor beta chains were all obtained from the same sample, sequenced in a study of blood T cell repertoires in COVID-19 (TCRdb year 2020). Receptor libraries were prepared by the immunoSEQ multiplex PCR assay. Held by TCRdb, this immuneACCESS table contains in-frame sequences only and omits some clones. Under half of the omission traces to an unresolved V gene where checked; the cause of the rest is unknown. Here the sample has about 400,000 clones; 85% to 90% occur a single time. The ten largest clones capture around 1.7% of the sample. Material: PBMCs or T cells enriched from blood (not recorded which). The source is a woman aged 30 to 39 who had recovered from COVID-19.

The V gene is TRBV4-2, the J gene TRBJ1-2, with D hard to call. CDR3 length: 14 amino acids. Germline V gives CDR1 LGHNA, CDR2 YNFKEQ. Trimming cost V 0 bases and J 4 bases, with 9 bases left between them. The CDR3 bases are TGTGCCAGCAGCCAAGAAGGCAGGTCCTATGGCTACACCTTC. Amino acid sequence: CASSQEGRSYGYTF.

This rearrangement joins TRBV10-2 to TRBJ2-3; TRBD2 is a possible D gene (5 bases). The germline V gene has CDR1 WSHSY and CDR2 SAAADI. The V and J ends lost 3 bases and 3 bases respectively, with 19 bases between them. The CDR3 loop spans 17 amino acids. The DNA for the CDR3 is TGCGCCAGCAGTGAATGGACTGCGGGCACCCGGACAGATACGCAGTATTTT. This codes for CASSEWTAGTRTDTQYF.

V is TRBV19 and J is TRBJ2-7, with TRBD2 as a possible D gene (5 bases). The CDR3 extends over 12 amino acids. Germline-derived CDR1 and CDR2 are LNHDA and SQIVND (reference sequence). V dropped 9 bases and J dropped 0 bases, with 9 bases sitting between them. The CDR3 DNA follows: TGTGCCAGCCGGGGAGACTCCTACGAGCAGTACTTC. Its protein is CASRGDSYEQYF.

This chain links TRBV6-6 with TRBJ1-2, with 9 bases identical to TRBD1. The CDR3 runs to 18 residues. Per the germline V gene, CDR1 is MNHNY and CDR2 is SVGAGI (reference sequence). The V and J ends lost 5 bases and 4 bases, in that order; junction bases with no gene match: 17. The CDR3 DNA sequence: TGTGCCAGCAGTCGCAAAGGGGACAGGGATCCTCTGCGCTATGGCTACACCTTC. Translation: CASSRKGDRDPLRYGYTF.

V and J are TRBV7-9 and TRBJ1-2; D possibly corresponds to TRBD1 (6 bases). The germline V and J ends were trimmed by 6 bases and 10 bases, with 15 bases remaining between them. The CDR3 spans 12 residues. Germline-derived CDR1 and CDR2 are SEHNR and FQNEAQ (reference sequence). CDR3 sequence reads: CASRRTVKVYTF. Written as DNA, the CDR3 is TGTGCCAGCAGAAGGACAGTAAAGGTCTACACCTTC.

V gene TRBV10-3 combines with J gene TRBJ1-6, with D maybe TRBD1 (6 bases). Trimming removed 2 bases from V and 10 bases from J, with 12 bases in between. CDR3 length: 14 amino acids. Germline V gene lookup returns CDR1 ENHRY and CDR2 SYGVKD. The CDR3 loop is CAISEPGDRSPLHF. The CDR3 bases are TGTGCCATCAGTGAGCCAGGGGATAGATCACCCCTCCACTTT.

This clone appeared a single time. This chain connects TRBV7-3 to TRBJ2-7; D not certain. Germline V CDR1 and CDR2: SGHTA, FQGTGA. The CDR3 contains 14 residues. The V end lost 0 bases, the J end lost 2 bases, and 8 bases lay between the germline ends. CDR3 residues: CASSLTGRAYEQYF. The CDR3 DNA sequence: TGTGCCAGCAGCTTAACGGGCCGAGCCTACGAGCAGTACTTC.